Below, 19 T cell receptor beta chains from the same sample are listed, as sequenced in a study of sequential checkpoint blockade in melanoma. Indicated treatment: randomized to nivolumab then ipilimumab (arm A) or the reverse (arm B). Produced via immunoSEQ multiplex PCR; TCRdb's table is partial and in-frame only. The sample shows more than 10,000 clones, 82% of them seen only once. This material consisted of CD8+ T cells sorted from blood (inferred from file names), taken from a patient given nivolumab and ipilimumab in sequence. All receptors derive from a human donor with melanoma.

The V and J genes are TRBV4-1 and TRBJ2-5, with 9 bases identical to TRBD1. CDR3 length equals 16 residues. The V segment lost 1 base and the J segment 6 bases; nucleotides outside the gene matches: 9. Per the germline V gene, CDR1 is MGHRA and CDR2 is YSYEKL. CDR3 residues: CASSQGLGTGPQTQYF. Written as DNA, the CDR3 is TGCGCCAGCAGCCAAGGTCTCGGGACAGGGCCGCAGACCCAGTACTTC.

This clone occurred once. This chain connects TRBV14 to TRBJ2-7; 10 bases agree with TRBD2. The CDR3 totals 17 residues. Germline loops: CDR1 SGHDN, CDR2 FVKESK. Trimming cost V 0 bases and J 2 bases; bases outside gene matches: 7. CDR3 in amino acids: CASSQDLILAGAYEQYF. The CDR3 nucleotides are TGTGCCAGCAGCCAAGATCTGATCCTAGCGGGAGCCTACGAGCAGTACTTC.

The chain carries TRBV10-2 and TRBJ2-5; D possibly corresponds to TRBD2 (5 bases). In germline, CDR1 is WSHSY, CDR2 SAAADI. The CDR3 sequence is 16 residues long. Trimming removed 4 bases from V and 0 bases from J, with 15 bases in between. CDR3 sequence reads: CASSGETGAYQETQYF. CDR3 in DNA: TGCGCCAGCAGTGGGGAGACGGGTGCCTACCAAGAGACCCAGTACTTC.

The genes are TRBV13 and TRBJ2-2; 7 bases line up with TRBD1. CDR1 and CDR2 (germline): PRHDT, FYEKMQ (reference sequence). Trimming cost V 5 bases and J 5 bases; bases outside gene matches: 8. This CDR3 comprises 15 residues. The CDR3 is CASSASHRGTGELFF. The CDR3 DNA sequence: TGTGCCAGCAGCGCAAGTCACAGGGGAACCGGGGAGCTGTTTTTT.

This chain links TRBV7-9 with TRBJ2-5; 7 bases are shared with TRBD1. The CDR3 sequence is 14 residues long. Losses at the gene ends were 3 bases for V and 5 bases for J; bases not matched to a gene: 6. Germline V gives CDR1 SEHNR, CDR2 FQNEAQ (reference sequence). As DNA, the CDR3 is TGTGCCAGCAGCTTTTCAACAGGGGAGGAGACCCAGTACTTC. It encodes CASSFSTGEETQYF.

V is TRBV27 and J is TRBJ2-1, with D possibly matching TRBD2 (7 bases). The CDR3 is 11 residues long. The germline V and J ends were trimmed by 8 bases and 10 bases, with 12 bases remaining between them. Germline values: CDR1 MNHEY, CDR2 SMNVEV (reference sequence). The CDR3 is CASQSGTEQFF. DNA of the CDR3: TGTGCCAGCCAAAGCGGGACAGAGCAGTTCTTC.

The rearrangement joins TRBV5-4 to TRBJ1-5; D gene unclear. Trimming stripped 8 bases from V and 5 bases from J, with 8 bases between. The CDR3 has 11 residues. Germline V gene sequence: CDR1 SGHNT, CDR2 YYREEE (reference sequence). The CDR3 bases are TGTGCCAGACCCGGTCATCAGCCCCAGCATTTT. Amino acids: CARPGHQPQHF.

The chain couples TRBV27 to TRBJ2-3; D uncertain. V was cut by 7 bases and J by 1 base, with 9 bases left in between. The CDR3 is 13 residues long. Germline lookup yields CDR1 MNHEY and CDR2 SMNVEV (reference sequence). The CDR3 spells CASTSWGTDTQYF. The CDR3 DNA reads as TGTGCCAGCACTAGTTGGGGCACAGATACGCAGTATTTT.

Concerning this clone: Germline and junction disagree at one end, which may indicate a read error. CDR3 sequence reads: CNVVVRYGYTF. CDR3 DNA sequence: TGCAACGTTGTGGTCAGGTATGGCTACACCTTC. This chain links TRBV29-1 with TRBJ1-2, with D uncertain. Looked up from germline, CDR1 is SQVTM and CDR2 is ANQGSEA. The CDR3 is 11 amino acids.

The rearrangement joins TRBV2 to TRBJ1-2; D call uncertain. The CDR3 length is 13 residues. Trimming shortened V by 8 bases and J by 4 bases, and 14 bases separated the two germline ends. CDR1 is SNHLY and CDR2 is FYNNEI in the germline V gene. CDR3 DNA: TGTGCCAGCTGCCCGGGGTTGGTCTATGGCTACACCTTC. This gives the protein CASCPGLVYGYTF.

This sequence joins TRBV9 and TRBJ2-1, with D possibly TRBD2 on 6 matching bases. V lost 3 bases and J lost 10, with 8 bases in between. From germline, CDR1 is SGDLS and CDR2 YYNGEE. The CDR3 is 11 residues long. For the CDR3, the DNA is TGTGCCAGCAGCGGGGGGGACGAGCAGTTCTTC. It yields the protein CASSGGDEQFF.

As to this clone: The same CDR3 is also encoded by other DNA sequences in this sample. The gene calls are TRBV19 and TRBJ2-1, with 7 bases lining up with TRBD2. CDR1 is LNHDA, CDR2 SQIVND, per germline (reference sequence). The length of the CDR3 is 15 residues. The J segment lost 3 bases and the V segment lost 2 bases, leaving 4 bases of the junction unmatched. The chain's CDR3 is CASSISLAVYNEQFF. The CDR3 DNA reads TGTGCCAGTAGTATAAGCCTAGCGGTCTACAATGAGCAGTTCTTC.

V gene TRBV15 combines with J gene TRBJ1-1; 7 bases are a match to TRBD1. Germline V gene sequence: CDR1 LNHNV, CDR2 YYDKDF (reference sequence). Unmatched junction bases numbered 2, after V lost 6 bases and J lost 4 bases. CDR3 size: 12 residues. The CDR3 here is CATRQGFTEAFF. The DNA for the CDR3 is TGTGCCACCAGACAGGGGTTCACTGAAGCTTTCTTT.

This clone was detected only once. The chain couples TRBV5-1 to TRBJ1-2, with TRBD1 identical over 11 bases. V lost 4 bases to trimming and J lost 6 bases; unmatched junction nucleotides: 8. The length of the CDR3 is 15 residues. Per germline, CDR1 SGHRS and CDR2 YFSETQ. The CDR3 spells CASSVTGTGGDGYTF. The CDR3 coding sequence is TGCGCCAGCAGCGTAACCGGGACAGGGGGAGATGGCTACACCTTC.

This clone was found once. The chain combines TRBV28 with TRBJ1-1; D perhaps matches TRBD1 (5 bases). V lost 2 bases and J 3 bases, leaving 10 bases between the germline ends. The germline V gene has CDR1 MDHEN and CDR2 SYDVKM. The CDR3 spans 14 residues. The DNA for the CDR3 is TGTGCCAGCAGTTTAGTGGGGGGGTACACTGAAGCTTTCTTT. This sequence encodes CASSLVGGYTEAFF.

The chain has TRBV9 and TRBJ2-3; 13 bases line up with TRBD2. CDR1 SGDLS and CDR2 YYNGEE come from the germline V gene. J gave up 5 bases and V 3 bases, and 3 bases lay outside the gene matches. This CDR3 region has 15 residues. The CDR3: CASSDRLAGGDTQYF. The CDR3 coding sequence is TGTGCCAGCAGCGACCGACTAGCGGGAGGAGATACGCAGTATTTT.

The count of this clone is one. J is TRBJ1-5 and V is TRBV25-1, with 8 nucleotides matching TRBD1. V lost 3 bases and J lost 2; bases outside the gene matches: 9. Germline V lookup: CDR1 MGHDK, CDR2 SYGVNS. This CDR3 has 17 amino acids. CDR3 loop: CASSEPSQGAGNQPQHF. CDR3 nucleotide sequence: TGTGCCAGCAGTGAGCCAAGCCAGGGGGCTGGCAATCAGCCCCAGCATTTT.

The V and J genes are TRBV4-1 and TRBJ1-2, with TRBD1 as a possible D gene (5 bases). Per germline, CDR1 MGHRA and CDR2 YSYEKL. The CDR3 consists of 15 residues. With 1 base removed from V and 3 bases from J, the gap between germline ends came to 12 bases. The CDR3 here is CASSQASRDDYGYTF. The CDR3 DNA reads as TGCGCCAGCAGCCAAGCCAGCAGGGATGACTATGGCTACACCTTC.

The V and J genes are TRBV2 and TRBJ2-7; 7 bases are a match to TRBD2. The CDR3 is made up of 13 amino acids. Germline trimming cut 11 bases from V and 2 bases from J; bases unmatched to any gene: 9. Germline loops: CDR1 SNHLY, CDR2 FYNNEI. CDR3 in amino acids: CAQTSGATYEQYF. CDR3 DNA sequence: TGTGCCCAAACGAGCGGGGCCACCTACGAGCAGTACTTC.